This is a list of T cell receptor beta chains from one sample in a study of blood T cell repertoires in COVID-19. TCRdb keeps only in-frame clones here, not all; method: immunoSEQ multiplex PCR. The sample lists roughly 180,000 clones; 76% were seen once. Sequenced material: peripheral blood. These receptors originate from a woman aged 45-65 years with active or convalescent COVID-19. CDR3s include the opening cysteine and the closing phenylalanine or tryptophan. The D gene is left open where the match is weak. A clone size is listed for some rows: how often the clone was seen (once, few, many), or a class if it is expanded.

D gene	V gene	J gene	clone size	CDR3 protein	CDR3 DNA
NA	TRBV7-2	TRBJ2-5	NA	CASSFNQETQYF	TGTGCCAGCAGCTTCAACCAAGAGACCCAGTACTTC
NA	TRBV4-3	TRBJ1-2	NA	CASSQDGQGDYGYTF	TGCGCCAGCAGCCAAGATGGCCAGGGTGACTATGGCTACACCTTC
NA	TRBV7-3	TRBJ2-1	NA	CASSPDSNEQFF	TGTGCCAGCAGCCCCGACAGTAATGAGCAGTTCTTC
NA	TRBV19	TRBJ2-1	few	CASSPQPEGLYNEQFF	TGTGCCAGTAGTCCCCAGCCCGAGGGACTCTACAATGAGCAGTTCTTC
TRBD2	TRBV11-1	TRBJ2-1	NA	CASSLGRRESYNEQFF	TGTGCCAGCAGCTTAGGTCGGCGGGAGTCTTACAATGAGCAGTTCTTC
TRBD1	TRBV2	TRBJ1-4	few	CASTGQGNEKLFF	TGTGCCAGCACTGGACAGGGTAATGAAAAACTGTTTTTT
NA	TRBV6-6	TRBJ1-1	NA	CASSYSPGLNTEAFF	TGTGCCAGCAGTTACTCGCCAGGTTTGAACACTGAAGCTTTCTTT
NA	TRBV5-1	TRBJ1-2	NA	CASSLAPGDNYGYTF	TGCGCCAGCAGCTTGGCCCCCGGGGATAACTATGGCTACACCTTC
TRBD2	TRBV11-2	TRBJ2-1	NA	CASSQAGWGNEQFF	TGTGCCAGCAGCCAAGCGGGATGGGGCAATGAGCAGTTCTTC
NA	TRBV19	TRBJ1-5	NA	CASSIGVSQPQHF	TGTGCCAGTAGTATTGGAGTTAGTCAGCCCCAGCATTTT
TRBD2	TRBV7-9	TRBJ2-1	few	CASSLDSGGRFF	TGTGCCAGCAGCTTAGATAGCGGGGGGCGGTTCTTC
NA	TRBV6-2/TRBV6-3	TRBJ1-5	few	CASSPQGGYSNQPQHF	TGTGCCAGCAGTCCACAGGGTGGGTATAGCAATCAGCCCCAGCATTTT
TRBD2	TRBV27	TRBJ2-1	NA	CASSGLAGVGEQFF	TGTGCCAGCAGCGGACTAGCGGGAGTTGGTGAGCAGTTCTTC
TRBD2	TRBV4-2	TRBJ2-7	NA	CASSQGYDSGARGEQYF	TGTGCCAGCAGCCAAGGGTACGATAGCGGGGCTAGGGGAGAGCAGTACTTC
TRBD2	TRBV7-2	TRBJ2-1	few	CASSFPGGGANYEQFF	TGTGCCAGCAGCTTCCCCGGGGGGGGAGCCAATTATGAGCAGTTCTTC
NA	TRBV11-2	TRBJ1-2	NA	CASSFRGGGGYGYTF	TGTGCCAGCAGCTTCAGAGGGGGGGGAGGCTATGGCTACACCTTC
NA	TRBV11-1	TRBJ1-1	NA	CASSRTGAYRNTEAFF	TGTGCCAGCAGCAGAACAGGTGCTTACCGGAACACTGAAGCTTTCTTT
TRBD2	TRBV4-3	TRBJ2-1	NA	CASSQDLRAGGNEQFF	TGCGCCAGCAGCCAAGATTTAAGGGCGGGGGGAAATGAGCAGTTCTTC
NA	TRBV7-2	TRBJ2-1	NA	CASSPGGGGYNEQFF	TGTGCCAGCAGCCCCGGGGGCGGGGGATACAATGAGCAGTTCTTC
TRBD2	TRBV28	TRBJ2-1	NA	CASSDPSGRAQVQFF	TGTGCCAGCAGTGACCCTAGCGGGAGGGCCCAGGTGCAGTTCTTC
TRBD1	TRBV6-1	TRBJ1-5	NA	CASSETGGVDQPQHF	TGTGCCAGCAGTGAGACAGGGGGGGTGGATCAGCCCCAGCATTTT
NA	TRBV2	TRBJ2-2	NA	CASSLEMNTGELFF	TGTGCCAGCAGCCTAGAGATGAACACCGGGGAGCTGTTTTTT
TRBD2	TRBV2	TRBJ2-2	NA	CAISGLAGATGELFF	TGTGCCATTTCGGGACTAGCGGGAGCCACCGGGGAGCTGTTTTTT
NA	TRBV27	TRBJ2-7	NA	CASSTPSRSSYEQYF	TGTGCCAGCAGTACGCCCTCTCGGAGCTCCTACGAGCAGTACTTC
NA	TRBV29-1	TRBJ1-6	few	CSVSGWESYNSPLHF	TGCAGCGTTTCCGGGTGGGAGTCCTATAATTCACCCCTCCACTTT
NA	TRBV5-4	TRBJ1-1	few	CASSLGRNTEAFF	TGTGCCAGCAGCTTGGGTCGGAACACTGAAGCTTTCTTT
TRBD1	TRBV7-2	TRBJ2-7	once	CASSSQGANAYEQYF	TGTGCCAGCAGCTCACAGGGGGCGAATGCCTACGAGCAGTACTTC
NA	TRBV9	TRBJ1-2	NA	CASSVGAGHRYGYTF	TGTGCCAGCAGCGTAGGGGCAGGGCATAGGTATGGCTACACCTTC
TRBD2	TRBV7-2	TRBJ2-1	NA	CASSLRASGLLNEQFF	TGTGCCAGCAGCTTAAGGGCTAGCGGGCTTCTCAATGAGCAGTTCTTC
TRBD1	TRBV30	TRBJ1-2	NA	CAWSEQGFGGYTF	TGTGCCTGGAGTGAACAGGGGTTCGGCGGCTACACCTTC
NA	TRBV11-3	TRBJ2-7	NA	CASSFGAAYEQYF	TGTGCCAGCAGCTTTGGGGCAGCCTACGAGCAGTACTTC
NA	TRBV3-1/TRBV3-2	TRBJ2-5	once	CASRRGLETQYF	TGTGCCAGCAGGCGGGGTTTAGAGACCCAGTACTTC
TRBD1	TRBV7-9	TRBJ1-1	NA	CASSLSGTGIEAFF	TGTGCCAGCAGCTTATCTGGGACAGGCATTGAAGCTTTCTTT
TRBD1	TRBV30	TRBJ1-5	NA	CAWSGGQGVGQPQHF	TGTGCCTGGAGTGGAGGACAGGGGGTGGGTCAGCCCCAGCATTTT
TRBD1	TRBV2	TRBJ1-2	NA	CASFLSGTGVLSDGYTF	TGTGCCAGTTTCCTTTCCGGGACAGGGGTTTTAAGTGATGGCTACACCTTC
NA	TRBV30	TRBJ1-2	NA	CAWSGTFMGGYTF	TGTGCCTGGAGTGGGACTTTTATGGGGGGCTACACCTTC
NA	TRBV5-8	TRBJ1-6	NA	CASSLTYNSPLHF	TGTGCCAGCAGCTTGACATATAATTCACCCCTCCACTTT
TRBD1	TRBV6-5	TRBJ2-6	NA	CASSTGVRANVLTF	TGTGCCAGCAGCACAGGGGTTCGGGCCAACGTCCTGACTTTC
TRBD2	TRBV3-1/TRBV3-2	TRBJ2-3	NA	CASSQQLGGNTDTQYF	TGTGCCAGCAGCCAACAGTTGGGGGGGAACACAGATACGCAGTATTTT
NA	TRBV7-6	TRBJ2-7	NA	CASSLGGTSQGVGEQYF	TGTGCCAGCAGCTTAGGGGGGACTTCCCAGGGGGTCGGCGAGCAGTACTTC
NA	TRBV30	TRBJ2-2	NA	CAWTKGPAGELFF	TGTGCCTGGACGAAGGGGCCCGCGGGGGAGCTGTTTTTT
NA	TRBV9	TRBJ1-3	NA	CASSARSAGSPSGNTIYF	TGTGCCAGCAGCGCCCGAAGTGCGGGAAGCCCCTCTGGAAACACCATATATTTT
TRBD1	TRBV28	TRBJ2-1	NA	CASHDRDNEQFF	TGTGCCAGCCACGACAGGGACAATGAGCAGTTCTTC